This TCR beta chain appears in the sequencing data of a study of blood T cell repertoires in COVID-19. Measured with immunoSEQ multiplex PCR; TCRdb has only the in-frame clones, and not every one. The profile shows roughly 140,000 clones, about nine tenths of them singletons. V dropped 4 bases and J dropped 12; count of bases not matched to a gene: 8. The CDR3 covers 13 residues. CDR1 is MGHDK and CDR2 is SYGVNS in the germline V gene. Sequenced material: peripheral blood. J is TRBJ2-1 and V is TRBV25-1; 8 positions match TRBD2. The receptor was derived from a human donor in a cohort sampled during active COVID-19. CDR3 coding DNA: TGTGCCAGCAGTGCGGGACTAGGTAGGGTGCAGTTCTTC. It is translated as CASSAGLGRVQFF. Filled out from reference TRBV25-1 and TRBJ2-1, the complete variable domain reads EADIYQTPRYLVIGTGKKITLECSQTMGHDKMYWYQQDPGMELHLIHYSYGVNSTEKGDLSSESTVSRIRTEHFPLTLESARPSHTSQYLCASSAGLGRVQFFGPGTRLTVL.